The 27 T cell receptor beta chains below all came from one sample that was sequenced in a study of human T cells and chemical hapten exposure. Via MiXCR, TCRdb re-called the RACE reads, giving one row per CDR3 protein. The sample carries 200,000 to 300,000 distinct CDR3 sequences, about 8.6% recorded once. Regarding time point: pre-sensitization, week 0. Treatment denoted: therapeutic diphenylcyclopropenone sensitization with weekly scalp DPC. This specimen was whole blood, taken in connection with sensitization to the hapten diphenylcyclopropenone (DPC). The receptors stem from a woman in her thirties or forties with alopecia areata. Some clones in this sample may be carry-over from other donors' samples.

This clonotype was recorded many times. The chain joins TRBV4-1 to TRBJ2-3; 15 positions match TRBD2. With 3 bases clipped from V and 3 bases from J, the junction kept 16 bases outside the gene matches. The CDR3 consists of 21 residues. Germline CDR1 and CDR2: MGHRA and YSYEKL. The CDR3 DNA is TGCGCCAGCAGCCAGCCCGGACTAGCGGGAGGGCTCCCCCGAACAACAGATACGCAGTATTTT. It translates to CASSQPGLAGGLPRTTDTQYF.

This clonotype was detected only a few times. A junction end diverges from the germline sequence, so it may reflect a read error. CDR3 sequence: CASSFSRHPRRIF. As DNA, the CDR3 is TGTGCCAGCAGTTTCTCCCGTCACCCCCGCCGCATCTTC. The chain combines TRBV27 with TRBJ2-1; D gene uncertain. Germline-derived CDR1 and CDR2 are MNHEY and SMNVEV (reference sequence). This CDR3 is 13 amino acids long.

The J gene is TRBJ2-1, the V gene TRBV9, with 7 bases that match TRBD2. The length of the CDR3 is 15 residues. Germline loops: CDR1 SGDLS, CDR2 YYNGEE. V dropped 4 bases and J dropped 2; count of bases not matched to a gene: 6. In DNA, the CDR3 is TGTGCCAGCAGCCTCACCGGGGGGACCTACAATGAGCAGTTCTTC. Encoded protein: CASSLTGGTYNEQFF.

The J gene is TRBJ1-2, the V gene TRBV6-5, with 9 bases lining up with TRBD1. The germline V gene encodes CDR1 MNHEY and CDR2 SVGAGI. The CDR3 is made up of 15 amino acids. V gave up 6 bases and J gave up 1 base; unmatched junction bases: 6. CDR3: CASSKDRGDNYGYTF. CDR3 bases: TGTGCCAGCAGCAAGGACAGGGGAGATAACTATGGCTACACCTTC.

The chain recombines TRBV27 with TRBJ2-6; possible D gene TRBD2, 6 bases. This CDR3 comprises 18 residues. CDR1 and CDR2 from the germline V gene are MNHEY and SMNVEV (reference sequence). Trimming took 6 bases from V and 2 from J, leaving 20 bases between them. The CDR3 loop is CASRPRDFGLPGANVLTF. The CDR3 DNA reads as TGTGCCAGCAGGCCTCGGGACTTCGGGCTCCCTGGGGCCAACGTCCTGACTTTC.

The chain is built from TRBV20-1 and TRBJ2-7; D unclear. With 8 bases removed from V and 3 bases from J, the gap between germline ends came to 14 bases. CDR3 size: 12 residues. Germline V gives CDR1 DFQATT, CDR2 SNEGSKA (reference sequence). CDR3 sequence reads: CSSPHGSYEQYF. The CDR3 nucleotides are TGCAGTTCCCCACACGGAAGCTACGAGCAGTACTTC.

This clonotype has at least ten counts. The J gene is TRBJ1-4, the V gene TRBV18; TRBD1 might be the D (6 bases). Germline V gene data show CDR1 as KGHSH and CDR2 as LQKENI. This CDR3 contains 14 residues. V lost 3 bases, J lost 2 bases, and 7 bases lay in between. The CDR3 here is CASSPDSTNEKLFF. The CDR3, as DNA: TGTGCCAGCTCACCGGACAGTACTAATGAAAAACTGTTTTTT. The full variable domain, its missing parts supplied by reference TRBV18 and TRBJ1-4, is NAGVMQNPRHLVRRRGQEARLRCSPMKGHSHVYWYRQLPEEGLKFMVYLQKENIIDESGMPKERFSAEFPKEGPSILRIQQVVRGDSAAYFCASSPDSTNEKLFFGSGTQLSVL.

The DNA for the CDR3 is TGTGCCAGCAGCTACGGACATCTTAATTCACCCCTCCACTTT. It translates to CASSYGHLNSPLHF. The chain is built from TRBV11-2 and TRBJ1-6, with a possible D match to TRBD1 (5 bases). The ends were cut back, 4 bases at V and 6 bases at J, with 10 bases in the middle. The germline gives CDR1 SGHAT, CDR2 FQNNGV. This CDR3 spans 14 amino acids.

CDR3: CSVGQGGHEQYF. The CDR3 bases are TGCAGTGTCGGACAGGGAGGACACGAGCAGTACTTC. The chain couples TRBV20-1 to TRBJ2-7; 8 bases match TRBD1. The CDR3 is 12 amino acids. V shed 7 bases, J shed 5 bases, and the junction held 7 bases outside the gene matches. Germline CDR1 is DFQATT and CDR2 is SNEGSKA (reference sequence).

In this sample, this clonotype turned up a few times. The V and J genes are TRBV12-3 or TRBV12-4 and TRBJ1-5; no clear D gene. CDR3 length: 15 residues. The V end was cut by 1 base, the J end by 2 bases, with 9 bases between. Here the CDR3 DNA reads TGTGCCAGCAGTTTAGACGTACGAGGCAATCAGCCCCAGCATTTT. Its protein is CASSLDVRGNQPQHF.

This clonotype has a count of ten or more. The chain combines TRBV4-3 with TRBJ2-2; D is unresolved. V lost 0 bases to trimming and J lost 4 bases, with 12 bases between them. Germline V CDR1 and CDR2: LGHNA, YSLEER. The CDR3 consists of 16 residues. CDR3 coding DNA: TGCGCCAGCAGCCAAGATAACACTTTTCCCACCGGGGAGCTGTTTTTT. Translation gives CASSQDNTFPTGELFF.

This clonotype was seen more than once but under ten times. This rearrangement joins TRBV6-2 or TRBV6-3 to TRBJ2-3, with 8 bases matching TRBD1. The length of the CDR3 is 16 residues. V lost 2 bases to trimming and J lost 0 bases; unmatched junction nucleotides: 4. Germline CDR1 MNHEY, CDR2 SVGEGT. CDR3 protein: CASSYQGAVSTDTQYF. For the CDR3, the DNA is TGTGCCAGCAGTTACCAGGGGGCGGTAAGCACAGATACGCAGTATTTT.

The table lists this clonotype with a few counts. The CDR3 DNA reads as TGTGCCAGCAGTTTCCCCGGGCGGCTGCCCCAGCATTTT. Translating gives CASSFPGRLPQHF. V and J are TRBV12-3 or TRBV12-4 and TRBJ1-5, with D hard to call. CDR3 length: 13 amino acids. V lost 3 bases, J lost 9 bases, and 12 bases lay in between.

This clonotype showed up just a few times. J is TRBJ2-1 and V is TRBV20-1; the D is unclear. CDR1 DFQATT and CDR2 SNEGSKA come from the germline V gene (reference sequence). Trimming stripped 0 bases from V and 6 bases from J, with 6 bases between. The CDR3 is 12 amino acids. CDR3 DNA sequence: TGCAGTGCTAGAGAGAGCGTCAATGAGCAGTTCTTC. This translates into CSARESVNEQFF.

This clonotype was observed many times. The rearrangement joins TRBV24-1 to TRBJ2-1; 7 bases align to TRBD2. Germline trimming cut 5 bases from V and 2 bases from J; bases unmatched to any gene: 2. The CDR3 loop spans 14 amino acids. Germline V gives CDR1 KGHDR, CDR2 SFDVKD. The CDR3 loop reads CATSGGTTYNEQFF. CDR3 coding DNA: TGTGCCACCAGTGGTGGGACTACCTACAATGAGCAGTTCTTC.

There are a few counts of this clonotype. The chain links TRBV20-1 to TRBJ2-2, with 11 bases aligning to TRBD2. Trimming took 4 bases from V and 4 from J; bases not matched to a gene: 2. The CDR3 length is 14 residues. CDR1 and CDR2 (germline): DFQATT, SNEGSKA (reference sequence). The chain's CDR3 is CSATGLAGTGELFF. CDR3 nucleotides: TGCAGTGCTACTGGACTAGCGGGCACCGGGGAGCTGTTTTTT.

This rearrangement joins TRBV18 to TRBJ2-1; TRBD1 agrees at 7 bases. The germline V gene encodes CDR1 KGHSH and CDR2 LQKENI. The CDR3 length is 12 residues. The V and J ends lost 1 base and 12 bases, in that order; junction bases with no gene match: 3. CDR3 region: CASSPQGAWQFF. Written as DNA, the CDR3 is TGTGCCAGCTCACCACAGGGGGCTTGGCAGTTCTTC.

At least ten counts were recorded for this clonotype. The DNA of the CDR3 is TGTGCCACCAGCAGACCAGCTGAAGCCAAAAACATTCAGTACTTC. It translates to CATSRPAEAKNIQYF. The rearrangement links TRBV15 to TRBJ2-4; D unclear. Germline loops: CDR1 LNHNV, CDR2 YYDKDF (reference sequence). CDR3 length: 15 residues. Trimming took 2 bases from V and 0 from J, leaving 8 bases between them. The full variable domain, its missing parts supplied by reference TRBV15 and TRBJ2-4, is DAMVIQNPRYQVTQFGKPVTLSCSQTLNHNVMYWYQQKSSQAPKLLFHYYDKDFNNEADTPDNFQSRRPNTSFCFLDIRSPGLGDTAMYLCATSRPAEAKNIQYFGAGTRLSVL.

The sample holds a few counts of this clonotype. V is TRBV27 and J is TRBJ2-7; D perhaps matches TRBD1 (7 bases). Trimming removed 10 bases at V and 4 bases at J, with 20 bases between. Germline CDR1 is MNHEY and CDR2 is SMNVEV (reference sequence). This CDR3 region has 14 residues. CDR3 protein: CATQGGTAIYEQYF. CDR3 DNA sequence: TGTGCCACCCAAGGCGGGACAGCCATTTACGAGCAGTACTTC.

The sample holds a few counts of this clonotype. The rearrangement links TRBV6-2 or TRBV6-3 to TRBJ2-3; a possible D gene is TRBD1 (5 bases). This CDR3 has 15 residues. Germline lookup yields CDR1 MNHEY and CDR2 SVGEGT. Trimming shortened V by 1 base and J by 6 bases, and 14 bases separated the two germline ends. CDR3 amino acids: CASSYWSRARDTQYF. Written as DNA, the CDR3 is TGTGCCAGCAGTTACTGGAGCAGGGCAAGGGATACGCAGTATTTT.

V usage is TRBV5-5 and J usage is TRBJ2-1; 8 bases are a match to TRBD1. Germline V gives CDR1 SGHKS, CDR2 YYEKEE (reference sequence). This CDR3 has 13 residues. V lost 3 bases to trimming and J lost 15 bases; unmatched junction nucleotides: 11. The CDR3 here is CASSWGTGLPPFF. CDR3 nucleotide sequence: TGTGCCAGCAGCTGGGGGACAGGACTTCCCCCGTTCTTC. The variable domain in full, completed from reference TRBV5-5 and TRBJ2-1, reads DAGVTQSPTHLIKTRGQQVTLRCSPISGHKSVSWYQQVLGQGPQFIFQYYEKEERGRGNFPDRFSARQFPNYSSELNVNALLLGDSALYLCASSWGTGLPPFFGPGTRLTVL.

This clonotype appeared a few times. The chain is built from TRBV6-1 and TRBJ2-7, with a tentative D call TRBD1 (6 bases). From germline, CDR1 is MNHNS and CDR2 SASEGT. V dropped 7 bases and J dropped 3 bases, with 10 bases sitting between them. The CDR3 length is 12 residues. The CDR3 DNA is TGTGCCAGCACAGGGGACCTCTACGAGCAGTACTTC. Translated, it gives CASTGDLYEQYF.

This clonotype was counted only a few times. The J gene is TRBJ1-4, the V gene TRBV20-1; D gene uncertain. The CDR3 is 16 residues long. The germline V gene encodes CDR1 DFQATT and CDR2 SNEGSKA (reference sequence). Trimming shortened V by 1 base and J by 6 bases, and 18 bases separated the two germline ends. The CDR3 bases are TGCAGTGCTAGAGTCTCCGGAGGGAGAAACTATGAAAAACTGTTTTTT. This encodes CSARVSGGRNYEKLFF.

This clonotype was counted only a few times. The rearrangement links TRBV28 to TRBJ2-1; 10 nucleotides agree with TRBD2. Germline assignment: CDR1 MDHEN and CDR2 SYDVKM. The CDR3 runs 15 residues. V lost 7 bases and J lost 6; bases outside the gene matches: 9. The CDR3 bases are TGTGCCAGCATTCGAGGGTCTAGCGGGAGCAATGAGCAGTTCTTC. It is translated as CASIRGSSGSNEQFF.

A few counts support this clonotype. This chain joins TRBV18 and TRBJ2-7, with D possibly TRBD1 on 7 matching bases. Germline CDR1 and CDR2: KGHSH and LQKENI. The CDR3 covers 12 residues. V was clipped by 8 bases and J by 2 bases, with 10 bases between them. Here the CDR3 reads CASAGQTYEQYF. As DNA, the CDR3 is TGTGCCAGCGCGGGACAGACCTACGAGCAGTACTTC.

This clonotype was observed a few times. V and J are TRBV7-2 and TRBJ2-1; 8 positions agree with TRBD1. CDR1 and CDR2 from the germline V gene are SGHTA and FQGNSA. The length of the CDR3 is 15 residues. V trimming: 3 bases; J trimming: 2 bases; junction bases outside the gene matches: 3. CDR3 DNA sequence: TGTGCCAGCAGCTTCGTCAGGGGGCCCTACAATGAGCAGTTCTTC. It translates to CASSFVRGPYNEQFF.

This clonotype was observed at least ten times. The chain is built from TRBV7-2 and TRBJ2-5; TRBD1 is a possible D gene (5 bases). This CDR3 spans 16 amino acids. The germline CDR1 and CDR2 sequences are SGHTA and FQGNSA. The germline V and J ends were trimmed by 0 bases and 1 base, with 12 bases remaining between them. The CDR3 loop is CASSLATGAGQETQYF. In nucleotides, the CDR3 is TGTGCCAGCAGCTTAGCAACAGGAGCTGGCCAAGAGACCCAGTACTTC.